Here is one TCR beta chain with its context. These data are taken from a study of T cells in Graves' hyperthyroidism and ophthalmopathy. On the study more broadly: Peripheral blood was obtained at initial diagnosis, preceding any treatment.

TCR beta CDR3 regions were amplified from RNA. A set of HTBI primers served as the primers for a first-round RT-PCR of the TCR CDR3. TCRdb called the multiplex PCR reads again in MiXCR, with one record for every CDR3 protein. The data hold around 500,000 distinct CDR3 sequences, with approximately 23% observed a single time. CDR1 is LNHDA and CDR2 is SQIVND in the germline V gene (reference sequence). The V and J ends lost 0 bases and 7 bases respectively, with 13 bases between them. This CDR3 has 15 residues. Disease lasting under 3 months, a NOSPECS grade of at least 4, and a Clinical Activity Score of at least 3 were features of the ophthalmopathy patients. PBMCs were collected from an approximately 9.2 ml volume of fresh peripheral blood.

Sequences were obtained from blood. The gene calls are TRBV19 and TRBJ1-5; D perhaps matches TRBD1 (5 bases). This receptor was taken from an older woman with Graves' ophthalmopathy. DNA for the CDR3: TGTGCCAGTAGTATAGAGGGCAGGGAAAAACAGCCCCAGCATTTT. This translates into CASSIEGREKQPQHF.